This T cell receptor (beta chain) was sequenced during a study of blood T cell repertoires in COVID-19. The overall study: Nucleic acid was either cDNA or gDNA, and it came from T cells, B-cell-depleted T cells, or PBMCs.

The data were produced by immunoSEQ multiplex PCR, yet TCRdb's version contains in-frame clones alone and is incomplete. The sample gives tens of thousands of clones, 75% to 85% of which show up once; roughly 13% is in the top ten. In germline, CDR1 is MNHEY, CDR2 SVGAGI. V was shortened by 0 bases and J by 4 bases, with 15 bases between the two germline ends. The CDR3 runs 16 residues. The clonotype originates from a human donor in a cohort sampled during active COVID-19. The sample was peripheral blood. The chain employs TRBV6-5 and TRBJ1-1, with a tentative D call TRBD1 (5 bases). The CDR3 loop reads CASSYSAAGLSTEAFF. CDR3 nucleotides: TGTGCCAGCAGTTACTCGGCCGCAGGGTTGAGCACTGAAGCTTTCTTT.